This T cell receptor beta chain was profiled in a study of blood T cell repertoires in COVID-19. Study-wide background: From the United States, Italy and Spain came samples of acute and convalescent COVID-19. T cells, B-cell-depleted T cells, or PBMCs supplied cDNA or gDNA.

Original data processing: Counts of nucleated cells, estimated from reference gene primer amplification, were obtained. The method was immunoSEQ multiplex PCR; TCRdb's version includes in-frame clones alone and lacks a portion of them. D and trimming were read from the DNA, whereas the V and J calls and clone size are those reported in that table. This sample has about 100,000 clones, with about 90% found just once. There are 15 residues in the CDR3. Germline CDR1 reads SNHLY; CDR2 reads FYNNEI. Trimming cost V 3 bases and J 3 bases; bases outside gene matches: 6. The chain combines TRBV2 with TRBJ2-7; 9 bases line up with TRBD2. This receptor was identified in a woman in her twenties or thirties with acute or convalescent COVID-19. Sequences were obtained from peripheral blood. CDR3 amino acids: CASSEGAGGSYEQYF. The CDR3 nucleotides are TGTGCCAGCAGTGAGGGTGCGGGGGGGAGCTACGAGCAGTACTTC.